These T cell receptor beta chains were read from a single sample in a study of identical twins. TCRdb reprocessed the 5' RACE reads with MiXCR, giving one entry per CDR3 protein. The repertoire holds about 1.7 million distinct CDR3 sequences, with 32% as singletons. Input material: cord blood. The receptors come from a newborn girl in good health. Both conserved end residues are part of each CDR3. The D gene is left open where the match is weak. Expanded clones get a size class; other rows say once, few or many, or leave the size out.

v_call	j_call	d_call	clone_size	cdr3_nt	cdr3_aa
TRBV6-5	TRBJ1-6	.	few	TGTGCCAGCAGGGCCCCGGGACTCCGGCGAATCCACTTT	CASRAPGLRRIHF
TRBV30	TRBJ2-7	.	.	TGTGCCTGGAGTTACACCTACAATGAGCAGTACTTC	CAWSYTYNEQYF
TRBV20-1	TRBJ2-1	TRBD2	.	TGCAGTGCAAACGGGAGACTAGCGGGGTTCAGCTCCTACAATGAGCAGTTCTTC	CSANGRLAGFSSYNEQFF
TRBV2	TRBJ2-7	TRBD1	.	TGTGCCAGCAGATCAAGGGGGCATCCTACCCAGTACTTC	CASRSRGHPTQYF
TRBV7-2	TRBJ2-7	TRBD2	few	TGTGCCAGCAGCTTAGTTGGGACTAGCGGGGGGGCTGCCTACGAGCAGTACTTC	CASSLVGTSGGAAYEQYF
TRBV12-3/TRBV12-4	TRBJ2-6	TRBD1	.	TGTGCCAGCAGTTCAGGGACAGGAAGGACCCGCTCTGGGGCCAACGTCCTGACTTTC	CASSSGTGRTRSGANVLTF
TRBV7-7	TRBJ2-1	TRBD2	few	TGTGCCAGCAGCTCTGGACTAGCGGGCATTGAAGAGCAGTTCTTC	CASSSGLAGIEEQFF
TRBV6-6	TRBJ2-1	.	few	TGTGCCAGCACCCCTTATTCATTACAGGGTACAAATGAGCAGTTCTTC	CASTPYSLQGTNEQFF
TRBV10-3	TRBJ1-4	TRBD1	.	TGTGCCATCAGGGGACAGGGTGAAAAACTGTTTTTT	CAIRGQGEKLFF
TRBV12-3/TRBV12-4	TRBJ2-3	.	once	TGTGCCAGCAGTTTCGGGCGGGTTGTTAGCGCAGATACGCAGTATTTT	CASSFGRVVSADTQYF
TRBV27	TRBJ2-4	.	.	TGTGCCAGCAGTCGGGGGCCTCAAGGCATTCAGTACTTC	CASSRGPQGIQYF
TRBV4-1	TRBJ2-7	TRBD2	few	TGCGCCAGCAGCCAAGAGGTCAGGACTAGCTCCTACGAGCAGTACTTC	CASSQEVRTSSYEQYF
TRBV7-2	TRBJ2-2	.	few	TGTGCCAGCAACCCACAGAACACTGGGGAGCTGTTTTTT	CASNPQNTGELFF
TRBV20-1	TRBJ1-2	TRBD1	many	TGCAGTGCTCTGGACAGGGACTATGGCTACACCTTC	CSALDRDYGYTF
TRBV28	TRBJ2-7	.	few	TGTGCCAGCAGATACTTTACTACGGGGGCCTACGAGCAGTACTTC	CASRYFTTGAYEQYF
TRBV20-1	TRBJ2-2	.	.	TGCAGTGCCAATGGACCCGGGGAGCTGTTTTTT	CSANGPGELFF
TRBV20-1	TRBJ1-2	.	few	TGCAGTGCTAGAACAGCCCCGAGTGGCTACACCTTC	CSARTAPSGYTF
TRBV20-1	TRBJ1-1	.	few	TGCAGTGCTAGAGATCTCGGCGCGAACACTGAAGCTTTCTTT	CSARDLGANTEAFF
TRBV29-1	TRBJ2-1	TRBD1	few	TGCAGCGTTGAAAGGCAGGGGGCGGGCAATGAGCAGTTCTTC	CSVERQGAGNEQFF
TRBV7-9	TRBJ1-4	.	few	TGTGCCAGCAGCTCCGTCCCTAATGAAAAACTGTTTTTT	CASSSVPNEKLFF
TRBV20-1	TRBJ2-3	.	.	TGCAGTGCTAGAGACCCGGCGGGGCCCACAGATACGCAGTATTTT	CSARDPAGPTDTQYF
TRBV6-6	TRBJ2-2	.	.	TGTGCCAGCAGTTACTCGATACAGAACACCGGGGAGCTGTTTTTT	CASSYSIQNTGELFF
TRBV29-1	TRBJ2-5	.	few	TGCAGTTCGGGCAGGGCACAAGAGACCCAGTACTTC	CSSGRAQETQYF
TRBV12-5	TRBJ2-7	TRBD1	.	TGTGCTAGTGGTTTGGGTCGGACAGGGGGGTCCTACAATGAGCAGTACTTC	CASGLGRTGGSYNEQYF
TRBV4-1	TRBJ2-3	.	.	TGCGCCAGCAGCCAAGTGGGGCATGACAGGTACACAGATACACAGTATTTT	CASSQVGHDRYTDTQYF
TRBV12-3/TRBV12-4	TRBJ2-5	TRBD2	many	TGTGCCAGCAGTTTCCTAGCGGGAGTGGCGCAGTACTTC	CASSFLAGVAQYF
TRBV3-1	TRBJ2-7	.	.	TGTGCCAGCAGCCCCCAGGGTCAAGGAATCCACGAGCAGTACTTC	CASSPQGQGIHEQYF
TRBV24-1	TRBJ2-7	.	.	TGTGCCACCAGTGATTTCCCAGGGACGCGGAATGAGCAGTACTTC	CATSDFPGTRNEQYF
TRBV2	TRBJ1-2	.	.	TGTGCCAGCAGTGAAGCACTGCGGGGAGGCTACACCTTC	CASSEALRGGYTF
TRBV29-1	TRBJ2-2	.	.	TGCAGCGCTTCACGTTTACATGGAACCGGGGAGCTGTTTTTT	CSASRLHGTGELFF
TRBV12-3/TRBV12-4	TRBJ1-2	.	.	TGTGCCAGCAGCCCACCGCCGGCGGGCTATGGCTACACCTTC	CASSPPPAGYGYTF
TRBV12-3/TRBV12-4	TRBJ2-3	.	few	TGTGCCAGCAGTTTATGGGGGGGGGCTACAGATACGCAGTATTTT	CASSLWGGATDTQYF
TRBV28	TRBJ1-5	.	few	TGTGCCAGCAGTTACCGTGGGGGCGGGGGCAATCAGCCCCAGCATTTT	CASSYRGGGGNQPQHF
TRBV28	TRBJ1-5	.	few	TGTGCCAGCACCTTCGGAGGACCTAGCAATCAGCCCCAGCATTTT	CASTFGGPSNQPQHF
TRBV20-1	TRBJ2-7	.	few	TGCAGTGCTAGTCAACAGGTGAACGAGCAGTACTTC	CSASQQVNEQYF
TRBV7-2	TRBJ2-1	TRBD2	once	TGTGCCAGCAGCTTAGTCGGACTAGCGGGAGTCCGAGAGCAGTTCTTC	CASSLVGLAGVREQFF
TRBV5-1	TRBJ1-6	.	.	TGCGCCAGCAGCTCCACAGGATATGGTGCTAATTCACCCCTCCACTTT	CASSSTGYGANSPLHF
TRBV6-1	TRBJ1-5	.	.	TGTGCCAGCAGTGAATCGGGACACCGCTATAGCAATCAGCCCCAGCATTTT	CASSESGHRYSNQPQHF
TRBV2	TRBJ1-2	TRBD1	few	TGTGCCAGTCTGGGACAGGAGACCTATGGCTACACCTTC	CASLGQETYGYTF
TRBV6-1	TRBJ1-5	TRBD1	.	TGTGCCAGCAGAGAACAGGGGCTCGGCAATCAGCCCCAGCATTTT	CASREQGLGNQPQHF
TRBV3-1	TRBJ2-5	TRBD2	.	TGTGCCAGCAGCCAAAAATGGCTAGCGGGAGAAGGCGAGTACTTC	CASSQKWLAGEGEYF
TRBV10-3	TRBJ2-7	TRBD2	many	TGTGCCATCAGTGAGTTAGCGGGCTCCTACGAGCAGTACTTC	CAISELAGSYEQYF
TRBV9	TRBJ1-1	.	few	TGTGCCAGCAGCGGCCGGGACATAATAGGAGGTGAAGCTTTCTTT	CASSGRDIIGGEAFF
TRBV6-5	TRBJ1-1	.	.	TGTGCCAGCAGGTTACACCAGAACACTGAAGCTTTCTTT	CASRLHQNTEAFF
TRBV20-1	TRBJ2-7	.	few	TGCAGTGCTAGAGATTCCCCCGAGCAGTACTTC	CSARDSPEQYF
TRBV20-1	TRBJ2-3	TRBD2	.	TGCAGTGCTAGGGATCCTAGCGGGGTCCCAGATACGCAGTATTTT	CSARDPSGVPDTQYF
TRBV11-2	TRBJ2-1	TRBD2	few	TGTGCCAGCAGCTTAGGCGGGAGGCGGTATGAGCAGTTCTTC	CASSLGGRRYEQFF
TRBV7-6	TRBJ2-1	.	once	TGTGCCAGCAGCTTAGGTCAGGGCCGCCCCTACAATGAGCAGTTCTTC	CASSLGQGRPYNEQFF
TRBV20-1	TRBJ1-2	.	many	TGCAGTGCTAAGGGGGGTTATGGCTACACCTTC	CSAKGGYGYTF
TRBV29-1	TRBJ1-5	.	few	TGCAGCGTCGCCGGGCCAAATCAGCCCCAGCATTTT	CSVAGPNQPQHF
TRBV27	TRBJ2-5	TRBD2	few	TGTGCCAGCAGTTCGAGGTTCTCGGGGGGCCAAGAGACCCAGTACTTC	CASSSRFSGGQETQYF
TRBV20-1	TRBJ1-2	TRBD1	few	TGCAGTGCCAGTAAGGGGGCGGTAGCTGAAGGCTACACCTTC	CSASKGAVAEGYTF
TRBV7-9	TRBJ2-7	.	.	TGTGCCAGCAGCTCCCCACCGTTATACGAGCAGTACTTC	CASSSPPLYEQYF
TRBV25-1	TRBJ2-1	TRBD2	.	TGTGCCAGCAGTGAACTAGCGGGAGTGGATGAGCAGTTCTTC	CASSELAGVDEQFF
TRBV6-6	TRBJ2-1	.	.	TGTGCCAGCAAGAGACAGGCTAGTTACAATGAGCAGTTCTTC	CASKRQASYNEQFF
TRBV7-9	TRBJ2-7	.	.	TGTGCCAGCAGCTTAGCGAGGCTTGGGCACTACGAGCAGTACTTC	CASSLARLGHYEQYF
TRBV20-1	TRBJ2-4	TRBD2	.	TGCAGTGCTAGAGATGGGAGGGCAGCCAAAAACATTCAGTACTTC	CSARDGRAAKNIQYF
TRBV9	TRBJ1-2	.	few	TGTGCCAGCAGCCCAAGGGGGGCGCGACATGGCTACACCTTC	CASSPRGARHGYTF
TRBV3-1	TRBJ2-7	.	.	TGTGCCAGCAGCCAAGGGGAAGTTTCCTCCTACGAGCAGTACTTC	CASSQGEVSSYEQYF